This TCR beta chain was captured by sequencing in a study of T cells after yellow fever vaccination. General study points: At 95% to 98% for CD4 and approximately 89% for CD8, most primary-vaccination clones showed up again after the booster.

J gave up 5 bases and V 4 bases, and 5 bases lay outside the gene matches. The V gene's germline CDR1 is SGHRS and CDR2 YFSETQ. The length of the CDR3 is 15 residues. This clonotype has at least ten counts. The antigen is not known. 5'RACE template switching produced TCR cDNA carrying a universal primer site and UMIs. TCRdb itself ran the 5' RACE reads through MiXCR, one entry per CDR3 protein. The sample lists about 360,000 distinct CDR3 sequences, 6% to 8% occurring once. The specimen comprised PBMCs, sampled 5 days after the yellow fever booster vaccination. The sequence came from a young man who received the YFV17D yellow fever vaccine. V gene TRBV5-1 combines with J gene TRBJ2-5; 13 bases are a match to TRBD2. CDR3: CASSPTSGREETQYF. CDR3 nucleotide sequence: TGCGCCAGCAGCCCCACTAGCGGGAGGGAGGAGACCCAGTACTTC.